Sequencing of this TCR beta chain was carried out in a study of cytotoxic CD8 clonotypes in ibrutinib-treated CLL. Across the whole study: Response sampling took place at median around 12 months of treatment, range 6 to 36. Study-wide results and caveats: There were few public clonotypes, and on treatment they contracted or stayed stable.

Germline trimming cut 3 bases from V and 4 bases from J; bases unmatched to any gene: 6. Germline CDR1 reads SEHNR; CDR2 reads FQNEAQ (reference sequence). The CDR3 covers 16 residues. TCRdb's copy holds only in-frame clones and misses some; the assay was immunoSEQ multiplex PCR. The sample records 150,000 to 250,000 clones, over 60% being singletons. Points on this clone: What it recognizes is unknown.

The sequence came from a human donor with chronic lymphocytic leukemia. The specimen was PBMCs, collected after 24 months of ibrutinib treatment. This rearrangement joins TRBV7-9 to TRBJ2-1; 10 nucleotides match TRBD2. CDR3 coding DNA: TGTGCCAGCAGCTTTGAGTGGACTAGCGGATACAATGAGCAGTTCTTC. This encodes CASSFEWTSGYNEQFF. Drawing the rest from reference TRBV7-9 and TRBJ2-1, the complete variable domain is DTGVSQNPRHKITKRGQNVTFRCDPISEHNRLYWYRQTLGQGPEFLTYFQNEAQLEKSRLLSDRFSAERPKGSFSTLEIQRTEQGDSAMYLCASSFEWTSGYNEQFFGPGTRLTVL.